These 25 T cell receptor beta chains were sequenced from one sample in a study of T cell responses to AZD1222 COVID-19 vaccine. Sequenced by immunoSEQ multiplex PCR; TCRdb stores in-frame clones only, minus some. The sample contains approximately 150,000 clones, 85% to 95% of which appear only once. The sample here was peripheral blood, taken after recovery from COVID-19. Receptors were obtained from an adult who had recovered from COVID-19.

This chain joins TRBV19 and TRBJ2-5; 8 bases fit TRBD1. The CDR3 extends over 15 amino acids. The J segment lost 1 base and the V segment lost 1 base, leaving 2 bases of the junction unmatched. Germline V gene lookup returns CDR1 LNHDA and CDR2 SQIVND (reference sequence). This CDR3 reads CASSIGGQAQETQYF. DNA for the CDR3: TGTGCCAGTAGTATAGGGGGACAGGCCCAAGAGACCCAGTACTTC. Based on the CDR3 plus reference TRBV19 and TRBJ2-5, the full variable domain is DGGITQSPKYLFRKEGQNVTLSCEQNLNHDAMYWYRQDPGQGLRLIYYSQIVNDFQKGDIAEGYSVSREKKESFPLTVTSAQKNPTAFYLCASSIGGQAQETQYFGPGTRLLVL.

The chain recombines TRBV9 with TRBJ2-1; 10 bases are shared with TRBD2. Germline CDR1 is SGDLS and CDR2 is YYNGEE. The CDR3 totals 16 residues. Germline trimming cut 4 bases from V and 1 base from J; bases unmatched to any gene: 5. This CDR3 is CASSPGLADSYNEQFF. The CDR3 coding sequence is TGTGCCAGCAGCCCTGGACTAGCGGATTCCTACAATGAGCAGTTCTTC. The whole variable domain, remainder taken from reference TRBV9 and TRBJ2-1, is DSGVTQTPKHLITATGQRVTLRCSPRSGDLSVYWYQQSLDQGLQFLIQYYNGEERAKGNILERFSAQQFPDLHSELNLSSLELGDSALYFCASSPGLADSYNEQFFGPGTRLTVL.

V and J are TRBV19 and TRBJ1-1; D is uncertain. Germline CDR1 and CDR2: LNHDA and SQIVND (reference sequence). Trimming shortened V by 10 bases and J by 3 bases, and 12 bases separated the two germline ends. The CDR3 loop spans 12 amino acids. For the CDR3, the DNA is TGTGCCACCACGTGGCAAGACACTGAAGCTTTCTTT. Its protein is CATTWQDTEAFF. The variable domain in full, completed from reference TRBV19 and TRBJ1-1, reads DGGITQSPKYLFRKEGQNVTLSCEQNLNHDAMYWYRQDPGQGLRLIYYSQIVNDFQKGDIAEGYSVSREKKESFPLTVTSAQKNPTAFYLCATTWQDTEAFFGQGTRLTVV.

This chain uses TRBV20-1 with TRBJ2-7, with D possibly being TRBD1 (7 bases). Germline CDR1 is DFQATT and CDR2 is SNEGSKA (reference sequence). The CDR3 runs to 15 residues. V was pared by 3 bases and J by 2 bases, with 17 bases between. This CDR3 reads CSASPGGGGTYEQYF. The CDR3 DNA follows: TGCAGTGCTAGTCCCGGAGGGGGCGGAACCTACGAGCAGTACTTC.

CDR3 bases: TGTGCCAGCAGTTATAACTGGGGGTCCCCGTACGAGCAGTACTTC. This codes for CASSYNWGSPYEQYF. The chain links TRBV28 to TRBJ2-7, with D perhaps given as TRBD1 or TRBD2 (5 bases each). The CDR3 runs to 15 residues. V shed 4 bases and J shed 4 bases, with 17 bases lying between them. CDR1 is MDHEN and CDR2 is SYDVKM in the germline V gene.

This chain uses TRBV3-1 (or the pseudogene TRBV3-2) with TRBJ2-1, with 11 positions matching TRBD2. V lost 1 base, J lost 4 bases, and 9 bases stayed unmatched. Looked up from germline, CDR1 is LGHDT and CDR2 is YNNKEL (reference sequence). The CDR3 spans 18 residues. In DNA, the CDR3 is TGTGCCAGCAGCCAAGCCGGGACTAGCGGTACGAATTACAATGAGCAGTTCTTC. Its translation is CASSQAGTSGTNYNEQFF.

This rearrangement joins TRBV9 to TRBJ2-5, with D perhaps TRBD2 (5 bases). The V end was cut by 4 bases, the J end by 1 base, with 11 bases between. Germline V gene lookup returns CDR1 SGDLS and CDR2 YYNGEE. The CDR3 extends over 14 amino acids. Here the CDR3 reads CASSSRGGQETQYF. The CDR3 bases are TGTGCCAGCAGCTCTCGGGGTGGCCAAGAGACCCAGTACTTC.

The V and J genes are TRBV6-2 or TRBV6-3 and TRBJ1-4, with unresolved D. Trimming pared 4 bases from V and 0 bases from J, leaving 9 bases between. The CDR3 length is 15 residues. The V gene's germline CDR1 is MNHEY and CDR2 SVGEGT. The CDR3 here is CASSSQIATNEKLFF. The CDR3 nucleotides read TGTGCCAGCAGTTCACAGATTGCAACTAATGAAAAACTGTTTTTT.

The CDR3 DNA follows: TGTGCCAGCAGTTTGAGGCAGGGATGGTCGACAGATACGCAGTATTTT. Its translation is CASSLRQGWSTDTQYF. The chain has TRBV28 and TRBJ2-3, with D maybe TRBD1 (5 bases). This CDR3 contains 16 residues. CDR1 MDHEN and CDR2 SYDVKM come from the germline V gene. V was shortened by 3 bases and J by 3 bases, with 16 bases between the two germline ends.

This chain uses TRBV19 with TRBJ1-6; D gene uncertain. Trimming stripped 3 bases from V and 10 bases from J, with 7 bases between. Per the germline V gene, CDR1 is LNHDA and CDR2 is SQIVND (reference sequence). The CDR3 has 12 amino acids. The CDR3 nucleotides read TGTGCCAGTAGTATCGGTCTCTCACCCCTCCACTTT. Its protein product is CASSIGLSPLHF.

The V gene is TRBV7-9, the J gene TRBJ2-4; 9 bases agree with TRBD1. CDR1 and CDR2 (germline): SEHNR, FQNEAQ (reference sequence). Trimming at V came to 3 bases and at J to 5 bases, leaving 2 bases not matched to a gene. The CDR3 has 14 amino acids. CDR3 protein: CASSFRDRENIQYF. CDR3 in DNA: TGTGCCAGCAGCTTCCGGGACAGGGAAAACATTCAGTACTTC.

The chain employs TRBV7-3 and TRBJ2-7; tentatively, D is TRBD2 (5 bases). This CDR3 has 15 residues. Germline values: CDR1 SGHTA, CDR2 FQGTGA. V dropped 1 base and J dropped 0 bases, with 10 bases sitting between them. The CDR3 DNA reads as TGTGCCAGCAGCTTAATGGCGGGCCCCTCCTACGAGCAGTACTTC. Protein sequence: CASSLMAGPSYEQYF.

The chain combines TRBV9 with TRBJ2-6; no clear D. This CDR3 region has 15 residues. V lost 3 bases and J 0 bases, leaving 7 bases between the germline ends. Germline V gene sequence: CDR1 SGDLS, CDR2 YYNGEE. CDR3 in amino acids: CASSAGTSGANVLTF. CDR3 nucleotides: TGTGCCAGCAGCGCGGGCACCTCTGGGGCCAACGTCCTGACTTTC. The variable domain in full, with the rest retrieved from reference TRBV9 and TRBJ2-6, is DSGVTQTPKHLITATGQRVTLRCSPRSGDLSVYWYQQSLDQGLQFLIQYYNGEERAKGNILERFSAQQFPDLHSELNLSSLELGDSALYFCASSAGTSGANVLTFGAGSRLTVL.

The V call is TRBV30, the J call TRBJ1-2; D gene uncertain. The CDR3 spans 11 residues. The V gene lost 5 bases and the J gene lost 4 bases, with 8 bases spanning the gap. In germline, CDR1 is GTSNPN, CDR2 SVGIG (reference sequence). The CDR3 is CAWAGSYGYTF. The DNA for the CDR3 is TGTGCCTGGGCCGGTAGCTATGGCTACACCTTC.

The chain recombines TRBV6-5 with TRBJ2-6; D not resolved. The CDR3 runs to 16 residues. V was cut by 0 bases and J by 2 bases, with 8 bases left in between. Germline V gene lookup returns CDR1 MNHEY and CDR2 SVGAGI. The CDR3 nucleotides read TGTGCCAGCAGTTACTCTGAGGTTCCTGGGGCCAACGTCCTGACTTTC. It translates to CASSYSEVPGANVLTF.

The V gene is TRBV9, the J gene TRBJ2-3; D possibly corresponds to TRBD2 (6 bases). The CDR3 covers 15 residues. The V gene lost 0 bases and the J gene lost 0 bases, with 8 bases spanning the gap. The germline V gene has CDR1 SGDLS and CDR2 YYNGEE. In DNA, the CDR3 is TGTGCCAGCAGCGTAGCGGGGACTAGCACAGATACGCAGTATTTT. Amino acids: CASSVAGTSTDTQYF.

This clone was seen just once. The V and J genes are TRBV2 and TRBJ1-2; D remains unclear. This CDR3 is 10 amino acids long. Germline V lookup: CDR1 SNHLY, CDR2 FYNNEI. V lost 4 bases and J 5 bases, leaving 2 bases between the germline ends. The CDR3 DNA reads TGTGCCAGCAGTGGTTATGGCTACACCTTC. Its translation: CASSGYGYTF.

This rearrangement joins TRBV6-1 to TRBJ2-2, with TRBD1 matching 7 bases. Per germline, CDR1 MNHNS and CDR2 SASEGT. There are 14 residues in the CDR3. J gave up 3 bases and V 4 bases, and 2 bases lay outside the gene matches. The CDR3 coding sequence is TGTGCCAGCAGTGGAGGACAGGACACCGGGGAGCTGTTTTTT. Translated: CASSGGQDTGELFF.

The chain combines TRBV7-6 with TRBJ1-5; 10 bases align to TRBD1. J gave up 2 bases and V 5 bases, and 6 bases lay outside the gene matches. Germline CDR1 SGHVS, CDR2 FNYEAQ. The CDR3 runs to 16 residues. CDR3 in DNA: TGTGCCAGCAGCACAGACAGGGGGCTCGGCAATCAGCCCCAGCATTTT. It codes for CASSTDRGLGNQPQHF.

The chain uses TRBV3-1 (or the pseudogene TRBV3-2) and TRBJ2-7; D gene uncertain. The CDR3 covers 11 residues. V was pared by 5 bases and J by 3 bases, with 5 bases between. Germline CDR1 reads LGHDT; CDR2 reads YNNKEL (reference sequence). CDR3 region: CASSLNYEQYF. CDR3 in DNA: TGTGCCAGCAGCTTGAACTACGAGCAGTACTTC.

The V call is TRBV7-9, the J call TRBJ1-1; no firm D call. Trimming removed 0 bases from V and 0 bases from J, with 11 bases in between. The CDR3 sequence is 16 residues long. Germline V lookup: CDR1 SEHNR, CDR2 FQNEAQ (reference sequence). The chain's CDR3 is CASSLAGSRMNTEAFF. The DNA of the CDR3 is TGTGCCAGCAGCTTAGCGGGGAGCCGAATGAACACTGAAGCTTTCTTT.

The chain joins TRBV2 to TRBJ2-3, with 9 bases aligning to TRBD2. V dropped 8 bases and J dropped 0; count of bases not matched to a gene: 9. Germline CDR1 reads SNHLY; CDR2 reads FYNNEI. The CDR3 loop spans 16 amino acids. In DNA form, the CDR3 reads TGTGCCAGCCGTCAGCTAGCGGGAATGAGCACAGATACGCAGTATTTT. Translation gives CASRQLAGMSTDTQYF.

The count of this clone is one. J is TRBJ2-5 and V is TRBV30, with 7 nucleotides matching TRBD1. The CDR3 totals 13 residues. Germline loops: CDR1 GTSNPN, CDR2 SVGIG (reference sequence). Trimming removed 8 bases from V and 2 bases from J; junction bases left unmatched: 8. CDR3 loop: CATSGQFQETQYF. The CDR3 bases are TGTGCCACCTCGGGACAGTTTCAAGAGACCCAGTACTTC.

This chain uses TRBV6-5 with TRBJ1-1; 7 bases agree with TRBD1. The CDR3 has 15 residues. Germline V lookup: CDR1 MNHEY, CDR2 SVGAGI. Trimming cost V 2 bases and J 4 bases; bases outside gene matches: 7. Here the CDR3 DNA reads TGTGCCAGCAGTTACCAGGGGGAAGGCTCCACTGAAGCTTTCTTT. Translation: CASSYQGEGSTEAFF.

This chain links TRBV28 with TRBJ1-2; D remains ambiguous. The V end was cut by 5 bases, the J end by 4 bases, with 17 bases between. The CDR3 contains 15 residues. Per germline, CDR1 MDHEN and CDR2 SYDVKM. The CDR3, as DNA: TGTGCCAGCAGTCCCCCGCACAGAGCGAGCTATGGCTACACCTTC. Encoded protein: CASSPPHRASYGYTF.